Sequencing of this T cell receptor (beta chain) was carried out in a study of blood T cell repertoires in COVID-19. Study details: Whether acute or convalescent, the COVID-19 samples came from the United States, Italy and Spain.

The CDR3 has 15 amino acids. The ends were cut back, 0 bases at V and 8 bases at J, with 16 bases in the middle. Germline V gene data show CDR1 as LNHNV and CDR2 as YYDKDF (reference sequence). The repertoire was sequenced with immunoSEQ multiplex PCR; TCRdb's copy has only in-frame clones and lacks some. The table shows 250,000 to 350,000 clones, with around 90% occurring only once. Those enrolled, adults aged roughly 18 to 90 years, came from around 25 US areas. Clinical histories supplied by participants themselves formed the basis of cohort assignment. The receptor was derived from a woman in her late teens or twenties with acute COVID-19. Specimen: PBMCs or T cells enriched from blood (not recorded which). The chain combines TRBV15 with TRBJ1-2; tentatively, D is TRBD1 (5 bases). DNA of the CDR3: TGTGCCACCAGCAGAGATTCAGGGAGGGCGGAGGGCTACACCTTC. As protein: CATSRDSGRAEGYTF. The full variable domain, its missing parts supplied by reference TRBV15 and TRBJ1-2, is DAMVIQNPRYQVTQFGKPVTLSCSQTLNHNVMYWYQQKSSQAPKLLFHYYDKDFNNEADTPDNFQSRRPNTSFCFLDIRSPGLGDTAMYLCATSRDSGRAEGYTFGSGTRLTVV.